The 28 T cell receptor beta chains below come from one sample, sequenced in a study of blood T cells in healthy people across ages. PCR was performed a second time for roughly 7 to 12 cycles using a sample-barcoded 5' primer and a J-beta primer mix. TCRdb itself ran the 5' RACE reads through MiXCR, one entry per CDR3 protein. The table shows 700,000 to 1,000,000 distinct CDR3 sequences, with 40% to 50% occurring only once. Sequenced input: blood. These receptors came from a man aged 55 to 69 in good health.

This clonotype was counted only a few times. The chain carries TRBV2 and TRBJ2-7, with TRBD1 matching 10 bases. V was clipped by 6 bases and J by 5 bases; unmatched bases: 10. The CDR3 length is 15 residues. Germline loops: CDR1 SNHLY, CDR2 FYNNEI. The CDR3 reads CASSSQGTGVDEQYF. In DNA form, the CDR3 reads TGTGCCAGCAGCTCCCAGGGGACAGGGGTCGACGAGCAGTACTTC. Drawing the rest from reference TRBV2 and TRBJ2-7, the complete variable domain is EPEVTQTPSHQVTQMGQEVILRCVPISNHLYFYWYRQILGQKVEFLVSFYNNEISEKSEIFDDQFSVERPDGSNFTLKIRSTKLEDSAMYFCASSSQGTGVDEQYFGPGTRLTVT.

The rearrangement joins TRBV27 to TRBJ1-4, with TRBD1 matching 9 bases. CDR1 is MNHEY, CDR2 SMNVEV, per germline (reference sequence). The CDR3 is 15 residues long. J was trimmed by 5 bases and V by 5 bases; bases with no gene match: 6. The CDR3 here is CASSPHDRGNEKLFF. CDR3 DNA: TGTGCCAGCAGTCCCCATGACAGGGGGAATGAAAAACTGTTTTTT.

V and J are TRBV28 and TRBJ1-2; 8 bases line up with TRBD1. The CDR3 runs to 15 residues. Looked up from germline, CDR1 is MDHEN and CDR2 is SYDVKM. Trimming at V came to 3 bases and at J to 7 bases, leaving 10 bases not matched to a gene. The CDR3, as DNA: TGTGCCAGCAGTTTGTTACAGGGGGTTCGTAGTGGCTACACCTTC. Its protein product is CASSLLQGVRSGYTF.

About this clonotype itself: One end of the junction is discordant with germline, which a read error may explain. The chain combines TRBV5-1 with TRBJ1-2; tentative D call: TRBD1 (6 bases). Germline V gives CDR1 SGHRS, CDR2 YFSETQ. The CDR3 extends over 15 amino acids. CDR3 residues: CANSLRTDANYGYTF. For the CDR3, the DNA is TGCGCCAACAGCTTGAGGACAGACGCTAACTATGGCTACACCTTC.

The chain joins TRBV4-1 to TRBJ2-5, with a weak D call TRBD1 (6 bases). Judging by the DNA end, TRBJ2-1 fits better; the J call may be wrong. This CDR3 contains 16 residues. Germline lookup yields CDR1 MGHRA and CDR2 YSYEKL. DNA of the CDR3: TGCGCCAGCAGCCCGAACCGGGACATATACCAAGAGACCCAGTTCTTC. Protein sequence: CASSPNRDIYQETQFF.

The chain couples TRBV19 to TRBJ2-5, with 12 positions matching TRBD1. After removal of 5 bases from V and 3 bases from J, the junction contained 13 bases not matched to a gene. Germline V gene lookup returns CDR1 LNHDA and CDR2 SQIVND (reference sequence). The CDR3 has 18 amino acids. CDR3 sequence (DNA): TGTGCCAGTAGTGTGGTGGGACAGGGGGCGAGAGAAAAAGAGACCCAGTACTTC. It specifies CASSVVGQGAREKETQYF. The full variable domain, with the rest looked up from reference TRBV19 and TRBJ2-5, is DGGITQSPKYLFRKEGQNVTLSCEQNLNHDAMYWYRQDPGQGLRLIYYSQIVNDFQKGDIAEGYSVSREKKESFPLTVTSAQKNPTAFYLCASSVVGQGAREKETQYFGPGTRLLVL.

The chain recombines TRBV13 with TRBJ1-2, with TRBD1 matching over 9 bases. Germline CDR1 reads PRHDT; CDR2 reads FYEKMQ (reference sequence). After removal of 4 bases from V and 6 bases from J, the junction contained 9 bases not matched to a gene. The CDR3 consists of 15 residues. This chain's CDR3 is CASSSPQGAVDGYTF. The CDR3 DNA reads TGTGCCAGCAGCTCACCACAGGGGGCGGTCGATGGCTACACCTTC.

The chain has TRBV27 and TRBJ1-2; 7 nucleotides line up with TRBD1. Germline loops: CDR1 MNHEY, CDR2 SMNVEV (reference sequence). The junction had 14 bases not matched to a gene; V was cut back by 5 bases and J by 8 bases. This CDR3 region has 15 residues. The CDR3 DNA sequence: TGTGCCAGCAGTCTAACCGGGACAGTAAGTGTCGGCTACACCTTC. Protein: CASSLTGTVSVGYTF.

This chain joins TRBV10-3 and TRBJ1-4; 10 bases match TRBD1. The CDR3 has 14 amino acids. V shed 4 bases and J 6 bases; nucleotides not matched to a gene: 2. The V gene's germline CDR1 is ENHRY and CDR2 SYGVKD. As DNA, the CDR3 is TGTGCCATCAGTGCCGGGACAGGGGATGAAAAACTGTTTTTT. It codes for CAISAGTGDEKLFF.

This clonotype was counted only a few times. The chain joins TRBV5-1 to TRBJ2-1; D possibly uses TRBD1 or TRBD2 (5 bases each). Germline CDR1 SGHRS, CDR2 YFSETQ. This CDR3 is built from 14 residues. The V end lost 1 base, the J end lost 4 bases, and 9 bases lay between the germline ends. CDR3 protein: CASSLSREYNEQFF. Written as DNA, the CDR3 is TGCGCCAGCAGCTTGAGCAGGGAGTACAATGAGCAGTTCTTC.

This clonotype appeared once. The V gene is TRBV30, the J gene TRBJ2-5; D might be TRBD1 (6 bases). The CDR3 spans 11 residues. Per the germline V gene, CDR1 is GTSNPN and CDR2 is SVGIG (reference sequence). V was pared by 3 bases and J by 5 bases, with 7 bases between. CDR3 DNA sequence: TGTGCCTGGAGCCAGGGGGAGACCCAGTACTTC. Protein product: CAWSQGETQYF.

The rearrangement uses TRBV15 and TRBJ2-7; a weak D match, TRBD2 (5 bases). Trimming cost V 1 base and J 1 base, with 11 bases left between them. There are 15 residues in the CDR3. CDR1 and CDR2 from the germline V gene are LNHNV and YYDKDF (reference sequence). The CDR3 DNA sequence: TGTGCCACCAGCAGAGGTCGAGGGCAATCCTACGAGCAGTACTTC. It encodes CATSRGRGQSYEQYF. The full variable domain, completed using reference TRBV15 and TRBJ2-7, is DAMVIQNPRYQVTQFGKPVTLSCSQTLNHNVMYWYQQKSSQAPKLLFHYYDKDFNNEADTPDNFQSRRPNTSFCFLDIRSPGLGDTAMYLCATSRGRGQSYEQYFGPGTRLTVT.

The V gene is TRBV20-1, the J gene TRBJ2-1, with D perhaps assigned TRBD1 or TRBD2 (7 bases each). The germline V gene encodes CDR1 DFQATT and CDR2 SNEGSKA (reference sequence). The CDR3 is 14 residues long. V was pared by 0 bases and J by 7 bases, with 13 bases between. CDR3 residues: CSARDHRGGNEQFF. The CDR3 bases are TGCAGTGCTAGAGATCACAGGGGAGGGAATGAGCAGTTCTTC.

This clonotype was observed a few times. This chain links TRBV27 with TRBJ2-4; no firm D call. The end of the DNA is better explained by TRBJ2-5, so the J call may be wrong. The CDR3 covers 13 residues. CDR1 and CDR2 from the germline V gene are MNHEY and SMNVEV (reference sequence). CDR3 sequence (DNA): TGTGCCAGCAGTTTCAGGTGGGAAGAGACCCAGTACTTC. Protein product: CASSFRWEETQYF.

This chain links TRBV29-1 with TRBJ2-3; 9 nucleotides line up with TRBD2. Germline values: CDR1 SQVTM, CDR2 ANQGSEA. V shed 2 bases and J 2 bases; nucleotides not matched to a gene: 2. The CDR3 runs to 14 residues. This CDR3 is CSVELAGFTDTQYF. In DNA form, the CDR3 reads TGCAGCGTTGAACTAGCGGGGTTCACAGATACGCAGTATTTT.

This clonotype was picked up one time. This chain joins TRBV9 and TRBJ1-1; no reliable D call. The V gene lost 0 bases and the J gene lost 1 base, with 4 bases spanning the gap. Germline lookup yields CDR1 SGDLS and CDR2 YYNGEE. The CDR3 runs 13 residues. CDR3 sequence reads: CASSVVSNTEAFF. The CDR3 DNA reads TGTGCCAGCAGCGTAGTCTCGAACACTGAAGCTTTCTTT.

J is TRBJ2-5 and V is TRBV7-9; D uncertain. The CDR3 is 15 amino acids. Looked up from germline, CDR1 is SEHNR and CDR2 is FQNEAQ (reference sequence). Deletions cut 1 base from V and 1 base from J, with 10 bases between. The CDR3 spells CASSLGQTFQETQYF. CDR3 nucleotides: TGTGCCAGCAGCTTAGGGCAGACCTTCCAAGAGACCCAGTACTTC.

The chain combines TRBV7-2 with TRBJ1-5; 9 bases align to TRBD1. The length of the CDR3 is 14 residues. Germline loops: CDR1 SGHTA, CDR2 FQGNSA. Trimming at V came to 5 bases and at J to 6 bases, leaving 5 bases not matched to a gene. The CDR3 reads CASSAGTGPQPQHF. The CDR3 region has the DNA TGTGCCAGCAGCGCCGGGACAGGGCCTCAGCCCCAGCATTTT.

This clonotype was seen only a few times. This chain connects TRBV18 to TRBJ1-2; D gene unclear. The CDR3 is 14 amino acids. Germline CDR1 KGHSH, CDR2 LQKENI. Trimming stripped 7 bases from V and 0 bases from J, with 12 bases between. CDR3 loop: CASCPPTANYGYTF. In DNA form, the CDR3 reads TGTGCCAGCTGCCCACCGACTGCTAACTATGGCTACACCTTC.

The rearrangement uses TRBV6-5 and TRBJ2-4, with a tentative D call TRBD2 (5 bases). The CDR3 consists of 13 residues. Trimming cost V 6 bases and J 6 bases, with 12 bases left between them. Germline V lookup: CDR1 MNHEY, CDR2 SVGAGI. CDR3 DNA: TGTGCCAGCAGGACCGGACTGGGAAACATTCAGTACTTC. It codes for CASRTGLGNIQYF.

This clonotype was seen a few times. The chain joins TRBV6-2 or TRBV6-3 to TRBJ1-2; D is perhaps TRBD1 (5 bases). The CDR3 is 13 residues long. V lost 7 bases, J lost 7 bases, and 16 bases lay in between. CDR1 MNHEY and CDR2 SVGEGT come from the germline V gene. The CDR3 region has the DNA TGTGCCAGCACCCTGGGGCAGGGAGTTGGCTACACCTTC. Translating gives CASTLGQGVGYTF.

The rearrangement links TRBV29-1 to TRBJ2-7; the match to TRBD1 covers 10 bases. V trimming: 6 bases; J trimming: 3 bases; junction bases outside the gene matches: 8. CDR1 and CDR2 (germline): SQVTM, ANQGSEA. This CDR3 is 14 amino acids long. As DNA, the CDR3 is TGCAGCGTCGCCAGGGACAGGGGACTCTACGAGCAGTACTTC. It specifies CSVARDRGLYEQYF.

This clonotype has only a few counts. The rearrangement links TRBV27 to TRBJ2-3, with D maybe TRBD2 (6 bases). The germline gives CDR1 MNHEY, CDR2 SMNVEV (reference sequence). This CDR3 is 14 amino acids long. V lost 9 bases to trimming and J lost 9 bases, with 22 bases between them. The CDR3 DNA is TGTGCCAGTAGCCTCGGGGCCAGCGGAGGGACGCAGTATTTT. Amino acids: CASSLGASGGTQYF.

This clonotype was recorded at least ten times. The chain combines TRBV20-1 with TRBJ1-4; TRBD1 might be the D (5 bases). V lost 6 bases to trimming and J lost 7 bases, with 18 bases between them. The CDR3 is 14 amino acids. CDR1 and CDR2 from the germline V gene are DFQATT and SNEGSKA (reference sequence). CDR3: CSAITGTVGEKLFF. Written as DNA, the CDR3 is TGCAGTGCGATCACCGGGACGGTGGGTGAAAAACTGTTTTTT.

The V call is TRBV4-3, the J call TRBJ2-7; D is possibly TRBD2 (6 bases). The J call may be mistaken, given a closer DNA end match to TRBJ2-5. Per germline, CDR1 LGHNA and CDR2 YSLEER. The CDR3 has 15 residues. The CDR3: CASSQVSGRGETQYF. The CDR3 bases are TGCGCCAGCAGCCAAGTTTCGGGCCGGGGGGAGACCCAGTACTTC.

This clonotype was observed a single time. The chain uses TRBV12-3 or TRBV12-4 and TRBJ2-1, with D perhaps TRBD2 (6 bases). The CDR3 has 14 amino acids. Trimming took 6 bases from V and 4 from J, leaving 13 bases between them. As DNA, the CDR3 is TGTGCCAGCAGCGGCGGGGAACAGTACAATGAGCAGTTCTTC. Encoded protein: CASSGGEQYNEQFF.

The table lists this clonotype with a few counts. This chain links TRBV24-1 with TRBJ2-1; 7 nucleotides agree with TRBD2. The CDR3 is 14 amino acids. V lost 7 bases, J lost 8 bases, and 10 bases stayed unmatched. Germline assignment: CDR1 KGHDR and CDR2 SFDVKD. DNA for the CDR3: TGTGCCACCAGCGGGCCCGGGAGGCGCGATGAGCAGTTCTTC. It codes for CATSGPGRRDEQFF.

This clonotype was detected a few times. This chain links TRBV7-2 with TRBJ2-5; 9 bases are shared with TRBD2. V lost 5 bases to trimming and J lost 6 bases; unmatched junction nucleotides: 19. Germline V lookup: CDR1 SGHTA, CDR2 FQGNSA. The CDR3 sequence is 18 residues long. Here the CDR3 reads CASSPRVSSGGNEKTQYF. CDR3 nucleotides: TGTGCCAGCAGCCCCCGCGTCTCCAGCGGGGGGAATGAAAAGACCCAGTACTTC.